Sequencing of this T cell receptor (beta chain) was carried out in a study of response to subunit inactivated influenza vaccine. One entry per CDR3 protein results from TCRdb running MiXCR on the RT-PCR reads. The repertoire holds almost 250,000 distinct CDR3 sequences, less than 15% seen once, with 7.8% in the top ten. Germline V gene sequence: CDR1 SGHRS, CDR2 YFSETQ. CDR3 size: 16 residues. The J segment lost 4 bases and the V segment lost 4 bases, leaving 10 bases of the junction unmatched. This clonotype was detected many times. Sample: non-naive T cells sorted from PBMCs, taken 14 to 15 days before vaccination. The source is a man aged 50 to 59 who received an inactivated influenza vaccine. The V call is TRBV5-1, the J call TRBJ2-1; TRBD1 agrees at 8 bases. CDR3 loop: CASSRTTDRVYNEQFF. The CDR3 DNA reads as TGCGCCAGCAGCCGAACGACGGACAGGGTTTACAATGAGCAGTTCTTC.